These T cell receptor beta chains were read from a single sample in a study of blood T cell repertoires in COVID-19. The data were produced by immunoSEQ multiplex PCR, yet TCRdb's version contains in-frame clones alone and is incomplete. Of under 250,000 clones in the sample, around 88% were seen once. The sequencing input was peripheral blood. The source of these receptors is an elderly woman with COVID-19, enrolled during active disease. The CDR3 runs from the conserved cysteine through the conserved F or W. D genes are given only for firm matches. Clone size, where shown, is once, few, many, or a class for clones that have expanded.

cdr3_aa cdr3_nt d_call v_call clone_size j_call
CASSPGRGYEKLFF TGTGCCAGCTCACCAGGGAGAGGGTATGAAAAACTGTTTTTT NA TRBV18 once TRBJ1-4
CASSQRGQNYGYTF TGTGCCAGCAGCCAAAGGGGGCAGAACTATGGCTACACCTTC TRBD1 TRBV4-2 NA TRBJ1-2
CASSKVRREPQPQHF TGTGCCAGCAGCAAAGTAAGGAGGGAGCCTCAGCCCCAGCATTTT NA TRBV21-1 once TRBJ1-5
CASSQGTAQETQYF TGTGCCAGCAGCCAAGGTACAGCTCAAGAGACCCAGTACTTC NA TRBV4-2 few TRBJ2-5
CASSPGQIATNEKLFF TGTGCCAGCTCACCCGGACAGATTGCAACTAATGAAAAACTGTTTTTT NA TRBV18 once TRBJ1-4
CGTGVFGEQYF TGTGGGACAGGGGTTTTTGGTGAGCAGTACTTC TRBD1 TRBV28 NA TRBJ2-7
CATSRSGLNYGYTF TGTGCCACCAGCAGATCAGGGTTAAACTATGGCTACACCTTC NA TRBV15 NA TRBJ1-2
CASSLQTAPPNTEAFF TGCGCCAGCAGCTTGCAGACAGCCCCCCCGAACACTGAAGCTTTCTTT NA TRBV5-1 NA TRBJ1-1
CASSQLPTGNSIYTF TGCGCCAGCAGCCAACTCCCGACAGGGAATTCGATCTACACCTTC TRBD1 TRBV4-1 NA TRBJ1-2
CASSPPGQARSGEAFF TGTGCCAGCTCACCTCCGGGACAGGCCAGGTCTGGAGAAGCTTTCTTT TRBD1 TRBV18 NA TRBJ1-1
CASSLPTGTNYGYTF TGTGCCAGCAGTTTACCCACAGGAACTAACTATGGCTACACCTTC NA TRBV28 NA TRBJ1-2
CAGGDGAETQYF TGTGCCGGGGGGGACGGCGCAGAGACCCAGTACTTC TRBD2 TRBV10-3 NA TRBJ2-5
CASSPGGGGEKLFF TGCGCCAGCAGCCCGGGAGGGGGGGGTGAAAAACTGTTTTTT NA TRBV5-1 NA TRBJ1-4
CASSSGQGHGYTF TGCGCCAGCAGCTCAGGACAGGGCCATGGCTACACCTTC TRBD1 TRBV5-1 once TRBJ1-2
CASSHVGQGILSGNTIYF TGCGCCAGCAGCCACGTCGGACAGGGGATTCTGTCTGGAAACACCATATATTTT TRBD1 TRBV4-1 once TRBJ1-3
CASSLIPGQGNEKLFF TGTGCCAGCAGCTTAATTCCGGGACAGGGGAATGAAAAACTGTTTTTT TRBD1 TRBV7-6 NA TRBJ1-4
CASSPWPQSPLHF TGTGCCAGCTCACCATGGCCGCAGTCACCCCTCCACTTT NA TRBV18 once TRBJ1-6
CASSERLAPRNEQFF TGTGCCAGCAGTGAAAGGCTAGCCCCTCGAAATGAGCAGTTCTTC NA TRBV2 NA TRBJ2-1
CASRGMGQLNSPLHF TGTGCCAGCAGGGGAATGGGGCAGCTTAATTCACCCCTCCACTTT NA TRBV25-1 NA TRBJ1-6
CASSETGSRNNEQFF TGTGCCAGCAGCGAAACGGGTTCGAGGAACAATGAGCAGTTCTTC NA TRBV7-3 few TRBJ2-1
CASSPVGGTGILNEQFF TGTGCCAGCAGCCCAGTTGGGGGGACAGGGATTTTGAATGAGCAGTTCTTC TRBD1 TRBV7-3 NA TRBJ2-1
CASSLGSEGNTIYF TGTGCCAGCAGCTTAGGGTCAGAAGGAAACACCATATATTTT NA TRBV7-9 NA TRBJ1-3
CASTLQGNTEAFF TGTGCCAGTACCCTCCAGGGGAACACTGAAGCTTTCTTT NA TRBV7-2 NA TRBJ1-1
CASSPPGLAGGTDTQYF TGTGCCAGCTCACCACCGGGACTAGCGGGGGGCACAGATACGCAGTATTTT TRBD2 TRBV18 NA TRBJ2-3
CASSYSTGAEAFF TGTGCCAGCAGTTACTCGACAGGAGCTGAAGCTTTCTTT NA TRBV6-6 few TRBJ1-1
CSVGVNQETQYF TGCAGCGTTGGCGTAAACCAAGAGACCCAGTACTTC NA TRBV29-1 once TRBJ2-5
CASSIAYRGLNYGYTF TGTGCCAGTAGTATCGCGTACAGGGGCCTGAACTATGGCTACACCTTC TRBD1 TRBV19 NA TRBJ1-2
CSVATGRTEAFF TGCAGCGTCGCTACAGGGCGCACTGAAGCTTTCTTT NA TRBV29-1 once TRBJ1-1
CASSPKRTGPYNSPLHF TGTGCCAGCAGTCCAAAGCGGACCGGACCATATAATTCACCCCTCCACTTT NA TRBV28 NA TRBJ1-6
CASSLRTGDYGYTF TGTGCCAGCAGCTTGAGGACAGGGGACTATGGCTACACCTTC TRBD1 TRBV7-2 once TRBJ1-2
CASSRRVGGEKLFF TGTGCCAGCAGCCGCAGGGTAGGAGGGGAAAAACTGTTTTTT NA TRBV7-9 NA TRBJ1-4
CASSLPTTSTDTQYF TGCGCCAGCAGCTTACCGACAACTAGCACAGATACGCAGTATTTT NA TRBV5-1 NA TRBJ2-3
CASSLGTGNTEAFF TGTGCCAGCAGCTTAGGTACGGGGAACACTGAAGCTTTCTTT NA TRBV7-9 NA TRBJ1-1
CASSHTTALNTEAFF TGCGCCAGCAGCCACACGACAGCTTTGAACACTGAAGCTTTCTTT NA TRBV4-3 NA TRBJ1-1
CASSLNARGHGYGYTF TGTGCCAGCAGCTTAAATGCCAGGGGGCACGGCTATGGCTACACCTTC TRBD1 TRBV7-2 NA TRBJ1-2
CSVPPSGPTGFF TGCAGCGTTCCCCCTAGCGGGCCCACCGGCTTCTTC TRBD2 TRBV29-1 NA TRBJ2-1
CASSRGGQVGGELFF TGTGCCAGCAGCCGGGGGGGACAGGTCGGCGGGGAGCTGTTTTTT NA TRBV4-2 NA TRBJ2-2
CASSPISSDTYNEQFF TGTGCCAGCTCACCCATCTCTAGCGATACCTACAATGAGCAGTTCTTC NA TRBV18 NA TRBJ2-1
CASSLSGTSTDTQYF TGTGCCAGCAGTCTTAGCGGGACTAGCACAGATACGCAGTATTTT TRBD2 TRBV6-2/TRBV6-3 NA TRBJ2-3
CASSGRPWGDEQFF TGTGCCAGCAGCGGCCGGCCCTGGGGCGATGAGCAGTTCTTC NA TRBV9 NA TRBJ2-1